The source of this T cell receptor (beta chain) is a study of cytomegalovirus exposure and HLA in healthy donors. A word on this clone: Its antigen is as yet unknown.

Notes on the study in general: It was reported that the classifier diagnosed cytomegalovirus status with high specificity and sensitivity in both the original and validation cohorts. Later, an analysis found that TCR clusters from the first cohort tended to co-occur in the roughly 130 validation repertoires. Confirmation was obtained in vitro that three CMV-associated chains are specific for CMV antigens.

This CDR3 is 13 amino acids long. CDR1 LNHDA and CDR2 SQIVND come from the germline V gene (reference sequence). The V end was cut by 3 bases, the J end by 6 bases, with 9 bases between. Assay used: immunoSEQ multiplex PCR; TCRdb lists only in-frame clones, some missing. This repertoire shows 150,000 to 200,000 clones, about 87% found once; its top ten account for 1.4%. The V gene is TRBV19, the J gene TRBJ1-5; unclear D gene. The sequence was obtained from a woman aged 30 to 39 in good health and CMV-seronegative. Sequenced sample: PBMCs. The CDR3 DNA follows: TGTGCCAGTAGTATTTGGGCGTTTCAGCCCCAGCATTTT. Translating gives CASSIWAFQPQHF. The whole variable domain, remainder taken from reference TRBV19 and TRBJ1-5, is DGGITQSPKYLFRKEGQNVTLSCEQNLNHDAMYWYRQDPGQGLRLIYYSQIVNDFQKGDIAEGYSVSREKKESFPLTVTSAQKNPTAFYLCASSIWAFQPQHFGDGTRLSIL.